This T cell receptor beta chain originates from a study of beta chain features in type 1 diabetes. The overall study: Sorted cells numbering around 100,000,000 were examined across all samples.

Donors underwent one heparinised blood draw, roughly 110 mL on average. A CD45RO/CCR7/CD25/CD127/CD95/CD27 panel sorted naive, central memory, regulatory and stem cell-like memory CD4+ cells. Since all of the isolated RNA was reverse transcribed, expressed TCRB transcripts were what got sequenced. Profiling relied on immunoSEQ multiplex PCR, and the TCRdb table lists in-frame clones only, not all of them. The table includes about 320,000 clones, about 14% detected once. The CDR3 is 16 amino acids. V was cut by 1 base and J by 4 bases, with 15 bases left in between. Germline V lookup: CDR1 SGHAT, CDR2 FQNNGV.

This clonotype was obtained from a man in his thirties or forties in good health. The specimen sequenced was central memory CD4+ T cells from blood. The chain employs TRBV11-2 and TRBJ2-3, with a weak D call TRBD2 (5 bases). The CDR3, as DNA: TGTGCCAGCAGCTTAGGGACTCCCGAAGGCGCAGATACGCAGTATTTT. It yields the protein CASSLGTPEGADTQYF.